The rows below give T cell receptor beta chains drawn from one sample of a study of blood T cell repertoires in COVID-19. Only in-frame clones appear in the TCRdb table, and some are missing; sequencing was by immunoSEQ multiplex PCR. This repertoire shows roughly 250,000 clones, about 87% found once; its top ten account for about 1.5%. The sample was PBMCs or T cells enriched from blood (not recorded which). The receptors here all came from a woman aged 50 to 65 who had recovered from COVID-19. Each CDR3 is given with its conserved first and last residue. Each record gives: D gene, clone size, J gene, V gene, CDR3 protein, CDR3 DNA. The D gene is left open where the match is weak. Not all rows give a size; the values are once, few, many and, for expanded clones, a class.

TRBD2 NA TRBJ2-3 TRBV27 CASSLLAGGPNTDTQYF TGTGCCAGCAGTCTCCTAGCGGGAGGGCCCAACACAGATACGCAGTATTTT
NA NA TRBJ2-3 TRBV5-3 CARSMGGAGLTSTDTQYF TGTGCCAGAAGCATGGGTGGGGCGGGACTTACTAGCACAGATACGCAGTATTTT
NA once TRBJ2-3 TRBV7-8 CASSLEARLTDTQYF TGTGCCAGCAGCTTAGAGGCTAGATTGACAGATACGCAGTATTTT
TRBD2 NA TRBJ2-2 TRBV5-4 CASSLRRVGLADTGELFF TGTGCCAGCAGCTTACGACGAGTGGGACTAGCGGACACCGGGGAGCTGTTTTTT
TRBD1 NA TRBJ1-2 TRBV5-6 CASSPDSGTDYGYTF TGTGCCAGCAGCCCTGACTCCGGGACAGACTATGGCTACACCTTC
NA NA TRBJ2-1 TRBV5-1 CASSLAGAYNEQFF TGCGCCAGCAGCTTGGCCGGGGCCTACAATGAGCAGTTCTTC
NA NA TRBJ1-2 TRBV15 CATREPGAGSSGYTF TGTGCCACCAGAGAGCCCGGAGCAGGGTCGTCTGGCTACACCTTC
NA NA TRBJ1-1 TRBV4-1 CASSQVADRNTEAFF TGCGCCAGCAGCCAAGTGGCAGATCGGAACACTGAAGCTTTCTTT
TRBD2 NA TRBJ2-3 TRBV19 CASSIEGGRGDTQYF TGTGCCAGTAGTATAGAGGGCGGGAGGGGAGATACGCAGTATTTT
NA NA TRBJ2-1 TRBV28 CASSLLGHSGEQFF TGTGCCAGCAGTTTATTGGGGCACTCCGGGGAGCAGTTCTTC
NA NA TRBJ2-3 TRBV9 CASSLAGSSTDTQYF TGTGCCAGCAGCCTGGCGGGATCTAGCACAGATACGCAGTATTTT
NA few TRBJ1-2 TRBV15 CATSRSGTANYGYTF TGTGCCACCAGCAGATCCGGGACTGCTAACTATGGCTACACCTTC
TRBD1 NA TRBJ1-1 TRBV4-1 CASSPGQGARTEAFF TGCGCCAGCAGCCCGGGACAGGGGGCGCGCACTGAAGCTTTCTTT
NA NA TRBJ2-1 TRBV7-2 CASSLDRHPNNEQFF TGTGCCAGCAGCTTAGACCGACACCCTAACAATGAGCAGTTCTTC
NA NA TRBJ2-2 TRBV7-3 CASSPEGPNTGELFF TGTGCCAGCAGCCCGGAGGGTCCGAACACCGGGGAGCTGTTTTTT
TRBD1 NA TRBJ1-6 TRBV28 CASSLPGQGYSPLHF TGTGCCAGCAGTTTACCGGGACAGGGTTATTCACCCCTCCACTTT
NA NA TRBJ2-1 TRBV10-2 CASRGNDRLAQGNEQFF TGCGCCAGCAGAGGCAACGACAGGCTAGCACAAGGGAATGAGCAGTTCTTC
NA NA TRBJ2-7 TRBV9 CASSVTGGGEQYF TGTGCCAGCAGCGTGACTGGGGGAGGCGAGCAGTACTTC
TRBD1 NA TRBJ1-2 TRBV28 CASSAEPRTGAFGYTF TGTGCCAGCAGCGCCGAACCGAGGACAGGGGCGTTTGGCTACACCTTC
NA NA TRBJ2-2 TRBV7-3 CASSSTTRGELFF TGTGCCAGCAGCTCCACCACCAGAGGGGAGCTGTTTTTT
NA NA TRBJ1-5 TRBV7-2 CASSLSLSNQPQHF TGTGCCAGCAGCTTATCTCTGAGCAATCAGCCCCAGCATTTT
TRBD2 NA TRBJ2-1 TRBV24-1 CATSESSGANDNEQFF TGTGCCACCAGTGAGAGTAGCGGGGCAAACGACAATGAGCAGTTCTTC
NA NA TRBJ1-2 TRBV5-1 CASSTQDSNYGYTF TGCGCCAGCAGCACCCAGGACAGTAACTATGGCTACACCTTC
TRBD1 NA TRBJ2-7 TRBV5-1 CASSLVPDRGLDEQYF TGCGCCAGCAGCTTGGTCCCCGACAGGGGGCTAGACGAGCAGTACTTC
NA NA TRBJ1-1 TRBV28 CASSLWLRANTEAFF TGTGCCAGCAGTTTATGGCTCAGGGCGAACACTGAAGCTTTCTTT
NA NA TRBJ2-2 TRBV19 CATKEGGTGELFF TGTGCCACCAAAGAGGGGGGGACCGGGGAGCTGTTTTTT
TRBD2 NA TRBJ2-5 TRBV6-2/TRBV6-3 CASSLSGSRETQYF TGTGCCAGCAGTCTCAGCGGGAGTCGGGAGACCCAGTACTTC